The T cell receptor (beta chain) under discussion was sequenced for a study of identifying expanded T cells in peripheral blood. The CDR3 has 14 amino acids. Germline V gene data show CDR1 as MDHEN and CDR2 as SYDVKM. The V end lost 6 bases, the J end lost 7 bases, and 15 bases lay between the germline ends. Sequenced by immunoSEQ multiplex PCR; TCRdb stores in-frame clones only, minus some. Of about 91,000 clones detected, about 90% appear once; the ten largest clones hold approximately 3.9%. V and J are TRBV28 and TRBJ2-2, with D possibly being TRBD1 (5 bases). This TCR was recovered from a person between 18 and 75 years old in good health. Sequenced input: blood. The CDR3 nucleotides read TGTGCCAGCAGGGGGCCGGCCGGTGGCGGGGAGCTGTTTTTT. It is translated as CASRGPAGGGELFF.